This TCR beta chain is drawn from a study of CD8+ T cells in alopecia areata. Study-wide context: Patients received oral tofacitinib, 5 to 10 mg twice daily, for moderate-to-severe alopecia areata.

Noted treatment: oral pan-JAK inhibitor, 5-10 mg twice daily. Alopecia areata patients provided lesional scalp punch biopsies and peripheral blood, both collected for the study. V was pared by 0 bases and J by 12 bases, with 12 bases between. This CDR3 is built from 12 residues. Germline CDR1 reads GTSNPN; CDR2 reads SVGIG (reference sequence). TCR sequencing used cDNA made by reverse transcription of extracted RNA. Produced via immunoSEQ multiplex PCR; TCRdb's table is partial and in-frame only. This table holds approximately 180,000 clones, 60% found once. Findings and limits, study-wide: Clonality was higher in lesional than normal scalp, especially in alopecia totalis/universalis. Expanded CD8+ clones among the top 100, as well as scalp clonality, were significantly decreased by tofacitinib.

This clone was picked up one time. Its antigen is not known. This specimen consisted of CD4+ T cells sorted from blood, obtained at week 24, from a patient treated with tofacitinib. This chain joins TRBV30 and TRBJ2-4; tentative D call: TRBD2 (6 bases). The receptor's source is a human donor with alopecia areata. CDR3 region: CAWSVVGGSQYF. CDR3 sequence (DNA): TGTGCCTGGAGTGTAGTCGGGGGTTCTCAGTACTTC.